A single sample gave rise to the 28 T cell receptor beta chains below, sequenced in a study of shared clonotypes between healthy human individuals. Assay used: immunoSEQ multiplex PCR; TCRdb lists only in-frame clones, some missing. There are roughly 2,500,000 clones in the sample; more than 85% occur only once, and 0.35% to 0.45% lies in the top ten. Sequencing was carried out using naive CD4+ T cells from PBMCs. Specified subset: CD45RA+ positively selected. Source of these receptors: a man aged 18 to 29 in good health. Some clones in this sample may be carry-over from other donors' samples.

The genes are TRBV28 and TRBJ1-5; possibly TRBD1 for D (6 bases). Germline assignment: CDR1 MDHEN and CDR2 SYDVKM. Trimming pared 5 bases from V and 11 bases from J, leaving 19 bases between. The CDR3 runs 14 residues. The CDR3 protein is CASSPGVAPGAQHF. The CDR3 coding sequence is TGTGCCAGCAGTCCAGGGGTTGCGCCCGGGGCCCAGCATTTT.

The genes are TRBV25-1 and TRBJ1-2; possibly TRBD1 for D (5 bases). V shed 4 bases and J shed 4 bases, with 10 bases lying between them. The CDR3 runs to 13 residues. Germline V gene sequence: CDR1 MGHDK, CDR2 SYGVNS. The CDR3: CASSVGQAYGYTF. Written as DNA, the CDR3 is TGTGCCAGCAGTGTGGGGCAGGCCTATGGCTACACCTTC.

The chain links TRBV28 to TRBJ2-7; 8 bases are a match to TRBD1. Germline values: CDR1 MDHEN, CDR2 SYDVKM. This CDR3 comprises 15 residues. J gave up 1 base and V 6 bases, and 8 bases lay outside the gene matches. The CDR3 DNA sequence: TGTGCCAGCAGCTCGAGGGACAGGAGATCCTACGAGCAGTACTTC. Its protein is CASSSRDRRSYEQYF.

As concerns this clone: The same CDR3 also results from other DNA sequences found in this sample. The V call is TRBV5-1, the J call TRBJ2-5, with D unclear. Trimming cost V 3 bases and J 2 bases, with 5 bases left between them. The CDR3 runs to 12 residues. Looked up from germline, CDR1 is SGHRS and CDR2 is YFSETQ. Written as DNA, the CDR3 is TGCGCCAGCAGCTCACCTCAAGAGACCCAGTACTTC. Residues: CASSSPQETQYF.

This chain uses TRBV28 with TRBJ2-5; D unresolved. The DNA matches TRBJ2-7 better at its end, which makes the J call doubtful. Germline V gives CDR1 MDHEN, CDR2 SYDVKM. This CDR3 is built from 13 residues. The DNA for the CDR3 is TGTGCCAGCAGCCCCTTGCTTGGGTACGAGCAGTACTTC. Translating it yields CASSPLLGYEQYF.

CDR3 sequence reads: CASSLRTFAGGRNNEQFF. The CDR3 DNA reads as TGTGCCAGTAGTCTTAGGACCTTTGCGGGAGGGAGGAACAATGAGCAGTTCTTC. The chain has TRBV19 and TRBJ2-1; 9 bases are shared with TRBD2. The CDR3 runs to 18 residues. The V gene's germline CDR1 is LNHDA and CDR2 SQIVND (reference sequence). Trimming cost V 5 bases and J 5 bases; bases outside gene matches: 16.

The J gene is TRBJ2-3, the V gene TRBV27; TRBD2 might be the D (5 bases). Germline V gene data show CDR1 as MNHEY and CDR2 as SMNVEV (reference sequence). Trimming pared 5 bases from V and 2 bases from J, leaving 14 bases between. The CDR3 is 15 amino acids. CDR3 protein: CASSALTRITDTQYF. CDR3 bases: TGTGCCAGCAGTGCCCTCACTAGGATCACAGATACGCAGTATTTT.

V is TRBV5-4 and J is TRBJ2-2; maybe TRBD2 (7 bases). The CDR3 length is 15 residues. Per germline, CDR1 SGHNT and CDR2 YYREEE (reference sequence). The V end lost 3 bases, the J end lost 2 bases, and 11 bases lay between the germline ends. This CDR3 reads CASSWGGPNTGELFF. For the CDR3, the DNA is TGTGCCAGCAGCTGGGGGGGCCCCAACACCGGGGAGCTGTTTTTT.

This clone was found once. The same CDR3 also results from other DNA sequences found in this sample. This chain links TRBV28 with TRBJ1-1; D is uncertain. V lost 5 bases to trimming and J lost 1 base, with 8 bases between them. CDR1 and CDR2 (germline): MDHEN, SYDVKM. CDR3 length equals 13 residues. The CDR3 DNA follows: TGTGCCAGCAGTCGGACGGGGAACACTGAAGCTTTCTTT. Translated: CASSRTGNTEAFF.

The J gene is TRBJ1-1, the V gene TRBV7-2; a weak D match, TRBD1 (5 bases). Trimming pared 3 bases from V and 5 bases from J, leaving 13 bases between. Germline CDR1 and CDR2: SGHTA and FQGNSA. The CDR3 length is 14 residues. The CDR3 here is CASSLVRVGTEAFF. CDR3 bases: TGTGCCAGCAGCTTGGTCAGGGTAGGTACTGAAGCTTTCTTT.

The genes are TRBV7-2 and TRBJ2-6, with a tentative D call TRBD1 (6 bases). V lost 5 bases and J 4 bases, leaving 15 bases between the germline ends. CDR3 length: 16 residues. From germline, CDR1 is SGHTA and CDR2 FQGNSA. DNA of the CDR3: TGTGCCAGCAGCCCCACCCCACAGGGCGGGGCCAACGTCCTGACTTTC. Protein: CASSPTPQGGANVLTF.

The gene calls are TRBV27 and TRBJ1-2; unclear D gene. V was clipped by 0 bases and J by 2 bases, with 13 bases between them. This CDR3 is built from 16 residues. Germline V lookup: CDR1 MNHEY, CDR2 SMNVEV (reference sequence). Here the CDR3 reads CASSLSRLGGNYGYTF. In nucleotides, the CDR3 is TGTGCCAGCAGTTTATCCCGACTGGGCGGGAACTATGGCTACACCTTC.

V gene TRBV2 combines with J gene TRBJ2-2, with TRBD1 matching over 12 bases. Germline lookup yields CDR1 SNHLY and CDR2 FYNNEI. The trim removed 2 bases at V and 4 bases at J, leaving 11 bases unmatched. The CDR3 has 19 amino acids. CDR3 loop: CASSEQGQGAGWGTGELFF. For the CDR3, the DNA is TGTGCCAGCAGTGAACAGGGACAGGGGGCCGGGTGGGGCACCGGGGAGCTGTTTTTT. The whole variable domain, remainder taken from reference TRBV2 and TRBJ2-2, is EPEVTQTPSHQVTQMGQEVILRCVPISNHLYFYWYRQILGQKVEFLVSFYNNEISEKSEIFDDQFSVERPDGSNFTLKIRSTKLEDSAMYFCASSEQGQGAGWGTGELFFGEGSRLTVL.

This clone showed up just once. The chain is built from TRBV5-1 and TRBJ2-1, with 9 positions matching TRBD2. This CDR3 has 15 residues. Looked up from germline, CDR1 is SGHRS and CDR2 is YFSETQ. V lost 4 bases to trimming and J lost 5 bases; unmatched junction nucleotides: 7. The CDR3 sequence is CASSETSGRNNEQFF. The CDR3 DNA follows: TGCGCCAGCAGCGAAACTAGCGGGCGCAACAATGAGCAGTTCTTC.

The count of this clone is one. This rearrangement joins TRBV29-1 to TRBJ2-7; perhaps TRBD1 as D (5 bases). The germline CDR1 and CDR2 sequences are SQVTM and ANQGSEA. CDR3 length: 12 amino acids. The V end was cut by 2 bases, the J end by 5 bases, with 10 bases between. The CDR3 loop reads CSVERSGNEQYF. The CDR3 DNA follows: TGCAGCGTTGAACGTTCAGGGAACGAGCAGTACTTC.

This chain joins TRBV6-1 and TRBJ2-1; the match to TRBD2 covers 7 bases. In germline, CDR1 is MNHNS, CDR2 SASEGT. This CDR3 has 14 residues. V lost 5 bases and J lost 4; bases outside the gene matches: 5. CDR3 DNA sequence: TGTGCCAGCAGTAGGACTAGGACGTACAATGAGCAGTTCTTC. Translating gives CASSRTRTYNEQFF.

The chain employs TRBV4-2 and TRBJ2-1; D unclear. The germline V gene has CDR1 LGHNA and CDR2 YNFKEQ. The CDR3 is made up of 15 amino acids. Trimming took 4 bases from V and 8 from J, leaving 18 bases between them. The CDR3 loop reads CASSPGLSGFDEQFF. The CDR3 bases are TGTGCCAGCAGCCCCGGCTTGTCCGGGTTCGATGAGCAGTTCTTC.

This chain connects TRBV28 to TRBJ2-3, with 13 bases that match TRBD2. Trimming at V came to 6 bases and at J to 1 base, leaving 10 bases not matched to a gene. Germline values: CDR1 MDHEN, CDR2 SYDVKM. This CDR3 has 18 amino acids. The CDR3 spells CASSPVPGLAGRTDTQYF. The CDR3 DNA reads as TGTGCCAGCAGCCCAGTCCCGGGACTAGCGGGACGCACAGATACGCAGTATTTT. The full variable domain, completed using reference TRBV28 and TRBJ2-3, is DVKVTQSSRYLVKRTGEKVFLECVQDMDHENMFWYRQDPGLGLRLIYFSYDVKMKEKGDIPEGYSVSREKKERFSLILESASTNQTSMYLCASSPVPGLAGRTDTQYFGPGTRLTVL.

This rearrangement joins TRBV28 to TRBJ1-3, with no clear D. The V end lost 2 bases, the J end lost 8 bases, and 13 bases lay between the germline ends. The CDR3 spans 14 residues. Germline CDR1 and CDR2: MDHEN and SYDVKM. The CDR3 spells CASSLNQQRDTIYF. In DNA, the CDR3 is TGTGCCAGCAGTTTAAACCAACAGCGGGACACCATATATTTT.

The CDR3 protein is CASSLAPGRDTQYF. CDR3 DNA sequence: TGTGCCAGCAGCTTGGCTCCGGGGCGAGATACGCAGTATTTT. This sequence joins TRBV5-6 and TRBJ2-3, with D possibly called TRBD1 or TRBD2 (5 bases each). Germline assignment: CDR1 SGHDT and CDR2 YYEEEE. Trimming took off 0 bases at V and 5 bases at J, with 10 bases between the two ends. The CDR3 loop spans 14 amino acids.

The chain uses TRBV28 and TRBJ1-5; tentative D call: TRBD1 (5 bases). The germline V and J ends were trimmed by 10 bases and 0 bases, with 13 bases remaining between them. The CDR3 totals 14 residues. Germline assignment: CDR1 MDHEN and CDR2 SYDVKM. The CDR3 bases are TGTGCCACGGGTCGGGGGGTTAGCAATCAGCCCCAGCATTTT. Encoded protein: CATGRGVSNQPQHF.

The genes are TRBV28 and TRBJ1-1, with a tentative D call TRBD1 (6 bases). The CDR3 is made up of 14 amino acids. Germline V gives CDR1 MDHEN, CDR2 SYDVKM. V was pared by 7 bases and J by 4 bases, with 16 bases between. The CDR3 nucleotides are TGTGCCAGCATTGGACCCCGGACAGTCACTGAAGCTTTCTTT. This translates into CASIGPRTVTEAFF.

The V and J genes are TRBV28 and TRBJ2-1, with 9 nucleotides matching TRBD2. The CDR3 is made up of 16 amino acids. The junction had 8 bases not matched to a gene; V was cut back by 1 base and J by 7 bases. Germline CDR1 MDHEN, CDR2 SYDVKM. CDR3 sequence (DNA): TGTGCCAGCAGTTTATCGGTGGCTAGCGGGATTAATGAGCAGTTCTTC. Translated: CASSLSVASGINEQFF. Using reference TRBV28 and TRBJ2-1 for the parts outside the CDR3, the full variable domain is DVKVTQSSRYLVKRTGEKVFLECVQDMDHENMFWYRQDPGLGLRLIYFSYDVKMKEKGDIPEGYSVSREKKERFSLILESASTNQTSMYLCASSLSVASGINEQFFGPGTRLTVL.

The V gene is TRBV5-8, the J gene TRBJ1-1, with D possibly being TRBD1 (6 bases). The CDR3 runs 15 residues. Trimming took off 1 base at V and 11 bases at J, with 21 bases between the two ends. CDR1 is SGHTS, CDR2 YDEGEE, per germline. The CDR3 loop reads CASSLRTVGRSGAFF. The CDR3, as DNA: TGTGCCAGCAGCTTGAGGACAGTAGGCCGTTCAGGGGCTTTCTTT.

The chain employs TRBV28 and TRBJ1-1, with D possibly being TRBD1 (6 bases). From germline, CDR1 is MDHEN and CDR2 SYDVKM. This CDR3 contains 14 residues. V lost 5 bases, J lost 6 bases, and 16 bases lay in between. CDR3 protein: CASSLQQGGSEAFF. The CDR3 DNA reads TGTGCCAGCAGTCTACAACAGGGCGGGTCTGAAGCTTTCTTT.

CDR3 sequence: CSALTGTNTEAFF. The CDR3 nucleotides read TGCAGCGCATTGACAGGGACGAACACTGAAGCTTTCTTT. This chain uses TRBV29-1 with TRBJ1-1; 7 bases are shared with TRBD1. The CDR3 runs to 13 residues. V shed 7 bases and J 1 base; nucleotides not matched to a gene: 6. The germline V gene has CDR1 SQVTM and CDR2 ANQGSEA.

This clone occurred once. The chain carries TRBV7-7 and TRBJ2-3; 11 bases fit TRBD2. This CDR3 is 16 amino acids long. The germline V gene has CDR1 SSHAT and CDR2 FNYEAQ (reference sequence). J lost 4 bases, V lost 5 bases, and 8 bases had no gene match. CDR3 coding DNA: TGTGCCAGCAGCCTAGGGGTAGCGGGAGGGTCAGATACGCAGTATTTT. As protein: CASSLGVAGGSDTQYF.

The chain combines TRBV18 with TRBJ1-1; possible D gene TRBD1, 6 bases. Trimming removed 3 bases at V and 3 bases at J, with 11 bases between. The CDR3 sequence is 14 residues long. Germline-derived CDR1 and CDR2 are KGHSH and LQKENI. The CDR3 region has the DNA TGTGCCAGCTCACCCGGGGGCACTTACACTGAAGCTTTCTTT. Residues: CASSPGGTYTEAFF.